A selection of T cell receptor beta chains follows, all from one sample in a study of beta chain features in type 1 diabetes. Clones were read by immunoSEQ multiplex PCR, and TCRdb kept only the in-frame ones, dropping some. The sample holds fewer than 550,000 clones; over 10% are singletons and the top ten take 0.045% to 0.06%. The sequencing input was naive CD4+ T cells from blood. The receptors derive from a woman between 18 and 29 years old in good health. Each CDR3 is given with its conserved first and last residue. The D gene is left open where the match is weak. The listing skips clone size in some rows; elsewhere it reads once, few, many or a size class.

D: -
V: TRBV29-1
J: TRBJ2-5
size: many
CDR3: CSVDRGYQETQYF
DNA: TGCAGCGTTGATAGGGGGTACCAAGAGACCCAGTACTTC

D: -
V: TRBV7-9
J: TRBJ2-1
size: -
CDR3: CASSSNRRQVSYNEQFF
DNA: TGTGCCAGCAGCTCAAACCGAAGACAGGTCTCCTACAATGAGCAGTTCTTC

D: -
V: TRBV2
J: TRBJ2-7
size: few
CDR3: CASRGTKGEQYF
DNA: TGTGCCAGCAGGGGGACAAAAGGCGAGCAGTACTTC

D: -
V: TRBV5-1
J: TRBJ1-1
size: -
CDR3: CASSLHARGDTEAFF
DNA: TGCGCCAGCAGCTTGCATGCTAGAGGGGACACTGAAGCTTTCTTT

D: -
V: TRBV19
J: TRBJ2-1
size: few
CDR3: CASSPNNGNEQFF
DNA: TGTGCCAGTAGTCCAAACAACGGCAATGAGCAGTTCTTC

D: -
V: TRBV6-5
J: TRBJ2-2
size: -
CDR3: CASSSTGDGELFF
DNA: TGTGCCAGCAGTTCTACAGGCGACGGGGAGCTGTTTTTT

D: TRBD1
V: TRBV27
J: TRBJ1-2
size: -
CDR3: CANSGDRGFDGYTF
DNA: TGTGCCAATTCCGGGGACAGGGGATTTGATGGCTACACCTTC

D: TRBD2
V: TRBV9
J: TRBJ2-1
size: -
CDR3: CASSVVAAGGSYNEQFF
DNA: TGTGCCAGCAGCGTAGTTGCGGCGGGGGGGTCCTACAATGAGCAGTTCTTC

D: -
V: TRBV18
J: TRBJ2-3
size: few
CDR3: CASSSALTDTQYF
DNA: TGTGCCAGCTCATCTGCGTTAACAGATACGCAGTATTTT

D: -
V: TRBV7-2
J: TRBJ2-1
size: -
CDR3: CASSPWGAAYNEQFF
DNA: TGTGCCAGCAGCCCCTGGGGGGCCGCCTACAATGAGCAGTTCTTC

D: -
V: TRBV5-6
J: TRBJ1-4
size: few
CDR3: CASSLQGFRKPTNEKLFF
DNA: TGTGCCAGCAGCTTGCAAGGGTTCCGGAAGCCAACTAATGAAAAACTGTTTTTT

D: TRBD1
V: TRBV14
J: TRBJ2-2
size: few
CDR3: CASRISGTGRTGELFF
DNA: TGTGCCAGCCGGATAAGCGGGACAGGGCGCACCGGGGAGCTGTTTTTT

D: -
V: TRBV27
J: TRBJ2-6
size: many
CDR3: CASGRDFNSVLTF
DNA: TGTGCCAGCGGACGGGACTTTAATAGCGTCCTGACTTTC

D: -
V: TRBV2
J: TRBJ1-1
size: few
CDR3: CASGEAEAFF
DNA: TGTGCCAGCGGGGAGGCTGAAGCTTTCTTT

D: TRBD1
V: TRBV29-1
J: TRBJ1-4
size: few
CDR3: CSVGWTGEKLFF
DNA: TGCAGCGTTGGGTGGACAGGGGAAAAACTGTTTTTT

D: -
V: TRBV5-1
J: TRBJ2-7
size: few
CDR3: CASSSDYEQYF
DNA: TGCGCCAGCAGCTCTGACTACGAGCAGTACTTC

D: -
V: TRBV6-1
J: TRBJ2-7
size: few
CDR3: CASSGSNSYEQYF
DNA: TGTGCCAGCAGTGGTAGTAACTCCTACGAGCAGTACTTC

D: TRBD2
V: TRBV29-1
J: TRBJ2-5
size: few
CDR3: CSVRGLAGEGWETQYF
DNA: TGCAGCGTTCGAGGACTAGCGGGAGAGGGTTGGGAGACCCAGTACTTC

D: -
V: TRBV7-2
J: TRBJ1-2
size: -
CDR3: CASSLTDGVLYGYTF
DNA: TGTGCCAGCAGCTTAACCGATGGGGTTCTCTATGGCTACACCTTC

D: -
V: TRBV30
J: TRBJ1-2
size: -
CDR3: CAWSVWGAGFGYTF
DNA: TGTGCCTGGAGTGTGTGGGGAGCGGGATTCGGCTACACCTTC

D: -
V: TRBV9
J: TRBJ2-1
size: once
CDR3: CASSPGTSSYNEQFF
DNA: TGTGCCAGCAGCCCTGGGACAAGCTCCTACAATGAGCAGTTCTTC

D: -
V: TRBV28
J: TRBJ2-5
size: -
CDR3: CASIDSQETQYF
DNA: TGTGCCAGCATCGACAGCCAAGAGACCCAGTACTTC

D: -
V: TRBV4-3
J: TRBJ2-7
size: few
CDR3: CASSQADRAYEQYF
DNA: TGCGCCAGCAGCCAAGCCGACAGAGCCTACGAGCAGTACTTC

D: -
V: TRBV5-1
J: TRBJ2-3
size: -
CDR3: CASMLARHTDTQYF
DNA: TGCGCCAGCATGCTAGCGAGACACACAGATACGCAGTATTTT

D: -
V: TRBV29-1
J: TRBJ1-4
size: few
CDR3: CSVQGRRGEKLFF
DNA: TGCAGCGTTCAGGGGCGTCGGGGTGAAAAACTGTTTTTT

D: -
V: TRBV9
J: TRBJ2-1
size: few
CDR3: CASSVGSWGNEQFF
DNA: TGTGCCAGCAGCGTAGGGTCATGGGGGAATGAGCAGTTCTTC

D: -
V: TRBV7-2
J: TRBJ2-7
size: -
CDR3: CASSYRDILYEQYF
DNA: TGTGCCAGCAGCTACCGGGACATTCTCTACGAGCAGTACTTC

D: -
V: TRBV7-2
J: TRBJ2-7
size: few
CDR3: CASSLTYEQYF
DNA: TGTGCCAGCAGCCTAACCTACGAGCAGTACTTC

D: -
V: TRBV9
J: TRBJ2-7
size: -
CDR3: CASSVSPEAEQYF
DNA: TGTGCCAGCAGCGTTTCCCCCGAGGCGGAGCAGTACTTC

D: -
V: TRBV2
J: TRBJ2-1
size: few
CDR3: CASSVSGPQFF
DNA: TGTGCCAGCAGTGTTTCCGGACCCCAGTTCTTC

D: TRBD1
V: TRBV9
J: TRBJ1-5
size: -
CDR3: CASSRDSFRPQHF
DNA: TGTGCCAGCAGCAGGGACAGCTTTAGGCCCCAGCATTTT

D: -
V: TRBV14
J: TRBJ2-1
size: many
CDR3: CASSQVSAVYEQFF
DNA: TGTGCCAGCAGCCAAGTTTCGGCCGTGTATGAGCAGTTCTTC

D: -
V: TRBV7-2
J: TRBJ2-5
size: -
CDR3: CASSLVTQETQYF
DNA: TGTGCCAGCAGCTTAGTCACCCAAGAGACCCAGTACTTC

D: -
V: TRBV2
J: TRBJ2-4
size: -
CDR3: CASSLQVAKNIQYF
DNA: TGTGCCAGCAGCCTCCAGGTGGCCAAAAACATTCAGTACTTC

D: TRBD2
V: TRBV15
J: TRBJ2-2
size: -
CDR3: CATSPGRALTGELFF
DNA: TGTGCCACCAGTCCAGGGAGGGCCCTCACCGGGGAGCTGTTTTTT

D: -
V: TRBV7-2
J: TRBJ2-5
size: -
CDR3: CASSLISGKQETQYF
DNA: TGTGCCAGCAGCTTAATTAGCGGAAAACAAGAGACCCAGTACTTC

D: -
V: TRBV19
J: TRBJ2-4
size: few
CDR3: CASQDLAKNIQYF
DNA: TGTGCCAGTCAAGACCTAGCCAAAAACATTCAGTACTTC

D: -
V: TRBV4-2
J: TRBJ1-1
size: -
CDR3: CASSGSTEAFF
DNA: TGTGCCAGCAGCGGGAGCACTGAAGCTTTCTTT

D: TRBD1
V: TRBV4-1
J: TRBJ2-3
size: -
CDR3: CASRYTGVGTDTQYF
DNA: TGCGCCAGCAGGTATACAGGGGTTGGCACAGATACGCAGTATTTT

D: -
V: TRBV10-3
J: TRBJ2-5
size: -
CDR3: CAISVQQETQYF
DNA: TGTGCCATCAGTGTACAGCAAGAGACCCAGTACTTC

D: TRBD1
V: TRBV29-1
J: TRBJ2-4
size: many
CDR3: CSVGDRGFAKNIQYF
DNA: TGCAGCGTTGGGGACAGGGGATTCGCCAAAAACATTCAGTACTTC

D: -
V: TRBV5-4
J: TRBJ2-5
size: -
CDR3: CASSRTSLETQYF
DNA: TGTGCCAGCAGCCGAACTAGTCTGGAGACCCAGTACTTC